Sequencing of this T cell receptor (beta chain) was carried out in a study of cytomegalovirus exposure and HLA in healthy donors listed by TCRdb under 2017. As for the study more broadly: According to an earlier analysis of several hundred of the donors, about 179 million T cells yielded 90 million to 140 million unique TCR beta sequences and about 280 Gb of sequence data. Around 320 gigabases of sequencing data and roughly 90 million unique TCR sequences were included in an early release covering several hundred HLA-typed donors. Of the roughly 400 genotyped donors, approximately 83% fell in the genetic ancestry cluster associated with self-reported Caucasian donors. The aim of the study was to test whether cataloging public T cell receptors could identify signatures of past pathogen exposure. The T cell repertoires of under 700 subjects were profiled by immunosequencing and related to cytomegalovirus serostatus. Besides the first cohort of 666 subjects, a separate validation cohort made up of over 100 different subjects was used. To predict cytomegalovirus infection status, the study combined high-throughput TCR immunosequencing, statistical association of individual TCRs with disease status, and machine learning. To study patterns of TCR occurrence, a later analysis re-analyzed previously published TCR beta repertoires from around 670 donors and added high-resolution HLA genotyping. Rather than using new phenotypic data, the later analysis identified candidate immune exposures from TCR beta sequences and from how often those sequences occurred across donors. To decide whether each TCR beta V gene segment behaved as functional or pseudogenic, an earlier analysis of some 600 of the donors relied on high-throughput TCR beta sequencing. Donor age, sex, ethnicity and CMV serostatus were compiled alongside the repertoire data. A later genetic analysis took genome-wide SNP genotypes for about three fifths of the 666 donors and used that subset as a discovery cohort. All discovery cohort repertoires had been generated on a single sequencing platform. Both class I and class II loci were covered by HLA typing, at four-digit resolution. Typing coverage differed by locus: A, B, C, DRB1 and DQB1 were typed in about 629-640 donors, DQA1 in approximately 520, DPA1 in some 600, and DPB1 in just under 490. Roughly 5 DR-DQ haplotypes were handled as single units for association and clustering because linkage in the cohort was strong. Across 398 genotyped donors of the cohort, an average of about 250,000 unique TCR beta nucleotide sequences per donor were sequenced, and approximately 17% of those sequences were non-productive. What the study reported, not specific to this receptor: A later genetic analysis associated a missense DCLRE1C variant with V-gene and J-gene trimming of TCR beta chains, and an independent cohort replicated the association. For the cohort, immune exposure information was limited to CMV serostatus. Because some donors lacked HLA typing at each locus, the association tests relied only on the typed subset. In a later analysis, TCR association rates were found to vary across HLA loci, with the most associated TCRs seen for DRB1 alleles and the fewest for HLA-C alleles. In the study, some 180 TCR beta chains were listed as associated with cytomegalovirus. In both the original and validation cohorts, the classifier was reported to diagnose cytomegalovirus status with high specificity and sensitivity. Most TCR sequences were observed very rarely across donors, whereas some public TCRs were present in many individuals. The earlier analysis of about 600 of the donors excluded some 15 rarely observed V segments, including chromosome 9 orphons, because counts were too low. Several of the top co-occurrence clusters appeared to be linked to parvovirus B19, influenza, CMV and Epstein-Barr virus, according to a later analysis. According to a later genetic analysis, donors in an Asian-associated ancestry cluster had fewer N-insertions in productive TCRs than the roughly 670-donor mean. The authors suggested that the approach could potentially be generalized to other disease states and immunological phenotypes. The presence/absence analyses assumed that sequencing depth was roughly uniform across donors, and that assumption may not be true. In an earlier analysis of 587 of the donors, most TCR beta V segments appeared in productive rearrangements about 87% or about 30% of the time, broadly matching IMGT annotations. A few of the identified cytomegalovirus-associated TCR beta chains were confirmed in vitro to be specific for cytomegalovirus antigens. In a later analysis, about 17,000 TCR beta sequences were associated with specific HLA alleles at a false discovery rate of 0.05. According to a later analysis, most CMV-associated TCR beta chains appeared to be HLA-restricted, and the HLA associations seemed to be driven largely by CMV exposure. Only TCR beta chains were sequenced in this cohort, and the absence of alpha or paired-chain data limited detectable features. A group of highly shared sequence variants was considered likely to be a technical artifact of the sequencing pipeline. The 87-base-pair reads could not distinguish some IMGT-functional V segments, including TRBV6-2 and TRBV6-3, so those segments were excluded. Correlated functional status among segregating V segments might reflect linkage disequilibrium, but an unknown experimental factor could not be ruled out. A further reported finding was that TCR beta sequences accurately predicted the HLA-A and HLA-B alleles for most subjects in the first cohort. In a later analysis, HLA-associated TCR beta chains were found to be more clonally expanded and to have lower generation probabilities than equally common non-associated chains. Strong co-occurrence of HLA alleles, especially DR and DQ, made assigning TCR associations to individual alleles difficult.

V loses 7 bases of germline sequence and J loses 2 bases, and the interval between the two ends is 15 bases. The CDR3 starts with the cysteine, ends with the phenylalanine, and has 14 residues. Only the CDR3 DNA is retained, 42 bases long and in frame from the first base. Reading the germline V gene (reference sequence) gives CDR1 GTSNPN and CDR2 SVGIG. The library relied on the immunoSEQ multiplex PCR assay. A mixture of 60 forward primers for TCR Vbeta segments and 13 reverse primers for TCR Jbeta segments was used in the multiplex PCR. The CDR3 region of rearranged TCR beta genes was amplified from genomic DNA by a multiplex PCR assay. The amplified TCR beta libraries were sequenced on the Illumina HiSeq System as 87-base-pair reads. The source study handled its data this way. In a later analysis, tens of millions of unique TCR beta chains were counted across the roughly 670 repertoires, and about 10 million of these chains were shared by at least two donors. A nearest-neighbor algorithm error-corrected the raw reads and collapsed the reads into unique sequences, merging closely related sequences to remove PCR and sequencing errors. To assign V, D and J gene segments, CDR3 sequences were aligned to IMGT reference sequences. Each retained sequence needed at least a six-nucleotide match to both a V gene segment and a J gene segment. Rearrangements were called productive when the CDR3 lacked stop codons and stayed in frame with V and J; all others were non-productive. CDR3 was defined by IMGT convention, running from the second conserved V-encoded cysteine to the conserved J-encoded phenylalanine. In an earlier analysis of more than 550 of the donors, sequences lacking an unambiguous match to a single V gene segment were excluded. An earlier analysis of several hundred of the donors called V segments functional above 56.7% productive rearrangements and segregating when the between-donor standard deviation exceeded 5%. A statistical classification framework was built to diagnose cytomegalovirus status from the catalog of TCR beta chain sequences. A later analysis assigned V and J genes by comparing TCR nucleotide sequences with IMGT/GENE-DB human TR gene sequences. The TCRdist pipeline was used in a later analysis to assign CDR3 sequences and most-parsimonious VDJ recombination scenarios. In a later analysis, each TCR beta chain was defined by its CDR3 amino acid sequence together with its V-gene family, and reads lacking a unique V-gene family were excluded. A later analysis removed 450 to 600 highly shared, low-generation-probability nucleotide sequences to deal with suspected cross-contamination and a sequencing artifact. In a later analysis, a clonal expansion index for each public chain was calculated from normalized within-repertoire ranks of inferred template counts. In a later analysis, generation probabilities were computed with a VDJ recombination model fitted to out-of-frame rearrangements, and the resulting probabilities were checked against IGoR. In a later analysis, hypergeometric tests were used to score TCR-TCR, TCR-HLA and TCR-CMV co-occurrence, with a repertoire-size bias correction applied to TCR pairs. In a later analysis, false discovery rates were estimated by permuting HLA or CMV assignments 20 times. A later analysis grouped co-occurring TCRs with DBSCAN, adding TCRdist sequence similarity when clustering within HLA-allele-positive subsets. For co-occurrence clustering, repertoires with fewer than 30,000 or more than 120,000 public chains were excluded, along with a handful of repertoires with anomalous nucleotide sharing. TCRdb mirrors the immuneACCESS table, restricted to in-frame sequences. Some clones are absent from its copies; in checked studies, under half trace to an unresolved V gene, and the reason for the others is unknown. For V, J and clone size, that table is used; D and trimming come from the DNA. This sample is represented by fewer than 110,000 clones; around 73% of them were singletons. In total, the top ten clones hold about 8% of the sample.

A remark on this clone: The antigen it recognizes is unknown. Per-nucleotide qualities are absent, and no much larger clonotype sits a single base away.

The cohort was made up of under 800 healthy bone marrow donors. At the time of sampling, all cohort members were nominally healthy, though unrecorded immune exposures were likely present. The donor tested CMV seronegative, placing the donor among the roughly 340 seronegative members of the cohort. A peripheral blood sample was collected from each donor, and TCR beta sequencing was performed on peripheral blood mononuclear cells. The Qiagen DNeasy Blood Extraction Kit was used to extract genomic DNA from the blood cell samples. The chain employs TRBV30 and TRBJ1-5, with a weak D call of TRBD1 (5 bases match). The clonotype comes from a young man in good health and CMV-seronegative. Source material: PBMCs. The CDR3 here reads CAFDQGSGNQPQHF. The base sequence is TGTGCCTTCGACCAGGGTTCCGGCAATCAGCCCCAGCATTTT.